This T cell receptor beta chain came from a study of CD8+CD57+ T cells in acquired aplastic anemia. Across the study: Yields of DNA that came from sorted CD4+ and CD8+ cells averaged around 3 ug. General study findings and limits: The CD8+ Simpson's diversity of patients and controls was not significantly different. Overlap between patients and controls comprised twenty-nine CD8+ CDR3 sequences.

On this clonotype itself: Antigen unknown.

The CDR3 has 17 residues. CDR1 LNHDA and CDR2 SQIVND come from the germline V gene (reference sequence). V lost 8 bases and J lost 0; bases outside the gene matches: 14. Genomic DNA acted as the template from which TCR beta VDJ combination and CDR3 sequence profiling were carried out. Using its own MiXCR run on the reads, TCRdb lists one record per CDR3 protein. Found here are about 190,000 distinct CDR3 sequences, less than 65% of them singletons; the top ten hold around a sixth. This rearrangement joins TRBV19 to TRBJ2-7, with 9 positions matching TRBD1. The receptor comes from a human donor in good health, serving as a control. Sequencing was carried out using sorted CD4+, CD8+, or CD8+CD57+ T cells (not recorded which) from PBMCs. CDR3 coding DNA: TGTGCCAGTCATCTTCGAACAGGGGGCCCTAGCTCCTACGAGCAGTACTTC. This translates into CASHLRTGGPSSYEQYF. Based on the CDR3 plus reference TRBV19 and TRBJ2-7, the full variable domain is DGGITQSPKYLFRKEGQNVTLSCEQNLNHDAMYWYRQDPGQGLRLIYYSQIVNDFQKGDIAEGYSVSREKKESFPLTVTSAQKNPTAFYLCASHLRTGGPSSYEQYFGPGTRLTVT.